A selection of T cell receptor beta chains follows, all from one sample in a study of blood T cells in healthy people across ages. MiXCR, run by TCRdb on the 5' RACE reads, gives a single entry per CDR3 protein. The sample records over 950,000 distinct CDR3 sequences, 35% to 40% being singletons. The material sequenced was blood. The receptors stem from a man aged 18 to 29 in good health. The CDR3 runs from the conserved cysteine through the conserved F or W. D genes are given only for firm matches. Clone size is given for some rows only: seen once, a few or many times, or a class if the clone is expanded.

CDR3nt,CDR3aa,abundance,j_gene,d_gene,v_gene
TGTGCCAGCAGCCAAGCACTCGCGGGGGGAAGCAATGAGCAGTTCTTC,CASSQALAGGSNEQFF,-,TRBJ2-1,TRBD2,TRBV4-2
TGTGCCAGCAGCGTAAGAGGGGGGTTCCAGTTCTTC,CASSVRGGFQFF,-,TRBJ2-1,-,TRBV14
TGTGCCAGCAGTATGACCCGAGGTAGCACAGATACGCAGTATTTT,CASSMTRGSTDTQYF,few,TRBJ2-3,-,TRBV9
TGTGCCAGCAGTGAGGCTAATACAGGGAGTGGGGAGACCCAGTACTTC,CASSEANTGSGETQYF,-,TRBJ2-5,-,TRBV6-1
TGTGCCAGCAGTCACATAAACAGCTACGAGCAGTACTTC,CASSHINSYEQYF,-,TRBJ2-7,-,TRBV12-3/TRBV12-4
TGCGCCAGCAGCCTGCAGACAGGGGACACCGGGGAGCTGTTTTTT,CASSLQTGDTGELFF,-,TRBJ2-2,TRBD1,TRBV5-1
TGTGCCACCAGTGGGCCGATTAAAGGCGATCCAGATACGCAGTATTTT,CATSGPIKGDPDTQYF,-,TRBJ2-3,-,TRBV24-1
TGCGCCAGCAGCTTGGAAGTCAGACAAGAGACCCAGTACTTC,CASSLEVRQETQYF,many,TRBJ2-5,-,TRBV5-1
TGTGCCAGCAGCACAGTGGGACAGCACACAGATACGCAGTATTTT,CASSTVGQHTDTQYF,-,TRBJ2-3,TRBD1,TRBV7-2
TGTGCCAGCAAACACGGGGGGCGACTTACTGAAGCTTTCTTT,CASKHGGRLTEAFF,-,TRBJ1-1,-,TRBV2